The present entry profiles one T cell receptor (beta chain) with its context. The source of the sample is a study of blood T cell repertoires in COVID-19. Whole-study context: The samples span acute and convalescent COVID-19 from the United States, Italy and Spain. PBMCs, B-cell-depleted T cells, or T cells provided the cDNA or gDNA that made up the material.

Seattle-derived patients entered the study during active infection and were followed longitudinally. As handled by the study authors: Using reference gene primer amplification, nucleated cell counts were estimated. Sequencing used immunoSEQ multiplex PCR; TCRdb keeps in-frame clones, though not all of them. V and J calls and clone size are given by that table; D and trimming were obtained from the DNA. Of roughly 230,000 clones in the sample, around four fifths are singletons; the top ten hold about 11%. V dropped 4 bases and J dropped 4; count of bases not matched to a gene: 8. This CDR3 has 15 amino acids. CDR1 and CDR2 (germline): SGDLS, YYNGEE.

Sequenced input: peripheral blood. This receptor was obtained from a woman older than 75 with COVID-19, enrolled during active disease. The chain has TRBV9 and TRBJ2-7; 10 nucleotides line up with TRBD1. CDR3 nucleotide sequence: TGTGCCAGCAGCCGCTCGACAGGGGGCGGTTACGAGCAGTACTTC. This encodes CASSRSTGGGYEQYF.